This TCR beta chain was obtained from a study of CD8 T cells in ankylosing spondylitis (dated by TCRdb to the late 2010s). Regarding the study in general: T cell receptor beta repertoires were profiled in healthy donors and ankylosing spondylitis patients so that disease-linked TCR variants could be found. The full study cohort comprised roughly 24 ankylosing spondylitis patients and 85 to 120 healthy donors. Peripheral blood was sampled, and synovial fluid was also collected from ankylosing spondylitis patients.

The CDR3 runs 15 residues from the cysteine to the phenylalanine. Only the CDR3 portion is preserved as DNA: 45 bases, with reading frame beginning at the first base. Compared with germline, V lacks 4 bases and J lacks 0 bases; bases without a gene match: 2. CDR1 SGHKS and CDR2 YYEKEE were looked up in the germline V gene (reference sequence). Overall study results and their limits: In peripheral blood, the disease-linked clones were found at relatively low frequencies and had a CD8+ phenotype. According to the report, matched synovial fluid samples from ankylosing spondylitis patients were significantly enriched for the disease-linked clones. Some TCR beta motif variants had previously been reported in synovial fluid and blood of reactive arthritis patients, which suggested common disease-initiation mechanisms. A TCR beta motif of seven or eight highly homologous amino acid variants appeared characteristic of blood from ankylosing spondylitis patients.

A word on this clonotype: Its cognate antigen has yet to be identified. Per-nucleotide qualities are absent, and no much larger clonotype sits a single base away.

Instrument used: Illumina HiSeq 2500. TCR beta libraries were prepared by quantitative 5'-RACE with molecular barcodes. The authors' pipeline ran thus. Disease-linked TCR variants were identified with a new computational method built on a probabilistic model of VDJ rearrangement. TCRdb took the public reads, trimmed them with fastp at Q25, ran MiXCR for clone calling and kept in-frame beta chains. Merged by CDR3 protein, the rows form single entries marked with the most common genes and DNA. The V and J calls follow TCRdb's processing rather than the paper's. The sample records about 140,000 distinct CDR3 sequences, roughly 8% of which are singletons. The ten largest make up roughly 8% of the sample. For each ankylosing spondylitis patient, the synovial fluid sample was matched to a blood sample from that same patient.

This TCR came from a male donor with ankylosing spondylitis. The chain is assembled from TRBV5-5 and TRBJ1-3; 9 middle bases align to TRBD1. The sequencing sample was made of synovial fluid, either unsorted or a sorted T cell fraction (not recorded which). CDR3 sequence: CASSGQGISGNTIYF. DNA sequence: TGTGCCAGCAGCGGACAGGGGATCTCTGGAAACACCATATATTTT.